Listed below are T cell receptor beta chains from one sample, sequenced in a study of cytomegalovirus exposure and HLA in healthy donors. Sequencing was performed with immunoSEQ multiplex PCR; in TCRdb, only in-frame clones are kept and a portion is missing. The table shows 220,000 or so clones, with about 72% occurring only once. Sequenced material: PBMCs. The receptors originated from a male donor in good health and CMV-seronegative. CDR3s include the opening cysteine and the closing phenylalanine or tryptophan. A D gene is named only where the DNA matches it firmly. Where a row states a size, it is once, few, many or the class of an expanded clone; other rows omit it.

>.|TRBJ1-5|.|TRBV19
TGTGCCAGTCATAATGGGGGCCATAGCAATCAGCCCCAGCATTTT
CASHNGGHSNQPQHF
>TRBD2|TRBJ2-1|once|TRBV15
TGTGCCACCAGCCCATCGGGACGCGGACTAGCGGGAGATAATGAGCAGTTCTTC
CATSPSGRGLAGDNEQFF
>TRBD1|TRBJ1-3|few|TRBV6-5
TGTGCCAGCAGGGTGGACAGGTCGGGAATAAACACCATATATTTT
CASRVDRSGINTIYF
>TRBD2|TRBJ2-1|.|TRBV11-2
TGTGCCAGCAGCTTAGGGCTAGCGGGAGTCTACAATGAGCAGTTCTTC
CASSLGLAGVYNEQFF
>.|TRBJ1-2|few|TRBV6-6
TGTGCCAGCAGTTCTACAGGGTCTTATGGCTACACCTTC
CASSSTGSYGYTF
>.|TRBJ2-7|few|TRBV5-8
TGTGCCAGCAGCACGACAGCCGACGAGCAGTACTTC
CASSTTADEQYF
>.|TRBJ1-4|.|TRBV5-3
TGTGCCAGAAGCTTGGTACAGGCTAATGAAAAACTGTTTTTT
CARSLVQANEKLFF
>TRBD2|TRBJ2-7|few|TRBV7-9
TGTTCCAGCAGCTTAGGCCTAGCGGGGTTGAACGAGCAGTACTTC
CSSSLGLAGLNEQYF
>.|TRBJ2-3|.|TRBV7-8
TGTGCCAGCACCCTGGTGGGAGGAGCAGATACGCAGTATTTT
CASTLVGGADTQYF
>.|TRBJ2-2|few|TRBV4-1
TGCGCCAGCAGCCTCTTTCAACAGGGTGGCGGGGAGCTGTTTTTT
CASSLFQQGGGELFF
>.|TRBJ1-1|few|TRBV19
TGTGCCAGTAGCCGCAGGGGAACTGAAGCTTTCTTT
CASSRRGTEAFF
>TRBD1|TRBJ1-4|.|TRBV28
TGTGCCAGCAGCCCCAAACCCGGGACAGATAAGATAAAACTGTTTTTT
CASSPKPGTDKIKLFF
>.|TRBJ1-3|few|TRBV29-1
TGCAGCGTTGAACTGGGTTCGGGCTCTGGAAACACCATATATTTT
CSVELGSGSGNTIYF